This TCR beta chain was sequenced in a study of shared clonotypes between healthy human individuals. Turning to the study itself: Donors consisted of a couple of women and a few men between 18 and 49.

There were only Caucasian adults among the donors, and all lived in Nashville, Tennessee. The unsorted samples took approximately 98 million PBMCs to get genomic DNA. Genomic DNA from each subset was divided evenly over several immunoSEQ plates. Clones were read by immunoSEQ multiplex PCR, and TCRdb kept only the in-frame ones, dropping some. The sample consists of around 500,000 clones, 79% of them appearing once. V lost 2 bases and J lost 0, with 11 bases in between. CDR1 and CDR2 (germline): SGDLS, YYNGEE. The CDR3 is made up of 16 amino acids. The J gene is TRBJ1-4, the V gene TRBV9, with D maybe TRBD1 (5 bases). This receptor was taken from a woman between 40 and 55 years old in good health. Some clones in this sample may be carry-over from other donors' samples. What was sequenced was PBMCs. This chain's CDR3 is CASSVGTGSTNEKLFF. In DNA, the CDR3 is TGTGCCAGCAGCGTTGGGACGGGGTCAACTAATGAAAAACTGTTTTTT.